Included here is one T cell receptor beta chain sequence, with context. The specificity of this receptor is unknown. Base-call qualities are not available, and no considerably larger clone is one nucleotide away. The data originate from a study of CD8+ T cells in alopecia areata listed by TCRdb under 2018. Describing the broader study: The treated patients, all with moderate-to-severe alopecia areata, were enrolled in an open-label pilot trial of oral tofacitinib given at 5 to 10 mg twice daily. Biopsies were taken from tofacitinib-treated patients at baseline and again at 4 and 24 weeks into treatment, and several of those patients also had a later scalp biopsy. Human TCRbeta sequencing covered scalp tissue and sorted CD4+ and CD8+ peripheral blood T cells from patchy and totalis/universalis alopecia areata patients and healthy controls. Patients stayed on tofacitinib for 6 to 18 months and then had 6 months of follow-up off drug so that delayed response and recurrence could be assessed. The RNA source kit depended on sample type: the PAXgene miRNA kit for fixed scalp, the miRNeasy kit for PBMCs, and the RNeasy kit for mouse skin. For the treated patients, the SALT score, which quantifies what percentage of scalp surface area is affected, served as the measure of disease severity. TCRbeta CDR3 regions were amplified by immunoSEQ multiplex PCR with 35 Vbeta forward and 13 Jbeta reverse primers. Scalp clonality was compared among normal scalp (n=4), patchy alopecia areata scalp (n=8), and alopecia totalis/universalis scalp (n=8). High-throughput TCRbeta sequencing was used to examine T cell clonal expansion in alopecia areata in both the C3H/HeJ mouse model and human patients.

Per the publication, the time point label means: about 5 months on oral tofacitinib. In the paper's terms, the treatment or condition label means: oral pan-JAK inhibitor, 5-10 mg twice daily. Lesional scalp punch biopsies and peripheral blood were obtained from alopecia areata patients. PBMCs were separated by density centrifugation and stained for CD3, CD4 and CD8, after which CD4+ and CD8+ T cells were sorted on a FACSAria. The CDR3 numbers 17 residues from cysteine through phenylalanine. Only the CDR3 portion is preserved as DNA: 51 bases, with reading frame beginning at the first base. V lost 3 bases and J lost 6 bases; the stretch between them is 22 bases long. CDR1 and CDR2 (LNHDA, SQIVND) derive from the germline V gene (reference sequence). Broad study findings and their caveats: With tofacitinib, both scalp clonality and the number of expanded CD8+ clones among the top 100 scalp clones went down significantly. Lesional scalp, especially in alopecia totalis/universalis, showed higher clonality and more expanded CD8+ clones than normal scalp, suggesting antigenic drive. Resident alphabeta T cells in normal human skin are also sequenced, complicating scalp TCR repertoire analysis, unlike mouse skin dominated by gammadelta T cells. Shared TCR sequences between patients were less evident than in mice, which may be partly attributable to HLA diversity in the patient population. During tofacitinib treatment, many expanded lesional clones remained in scalp and blood, and this persistence may partly explain relapse after treatment is stopped. Because the treated cohort was small and included a single nonresponder, larger studies are needed to assess links between baseline CD8+ expansion and response.

Libraries were prepared through the immunoSEQ multiplex PCR assay. RNA was extracted from all samples and reverse transcribed into cDNA as template for TCR sequencing. SuperScript III was used for first-strand cDNA synthesis, primed with a 2:1 mix of oligo-dT and random hexamers. Amplification bias was assessed with a synthetic immune receptor repertoire, and residual bias was removed computationally. The source study handled its data this way. Raw reads were preprocessed to remove errors, and CDR3 was defined according to IMGT conventions as the region from the conserved cysteine to phenylalanine. Clonality was calculated as 1 minus Shannon entropy normalized by log2 of the number of productive unique TCRs. CD4 or CD8 identity of scalp clones was inferred by cross-referencing scalp TCRbeta sequences with sorted blood CD4 and CD8 repertoires. This is the immuneACCESS table as TCRdb keeps it, with only in-frame sequences that have V and J called. A part of the clones is gone; compared with another copy, unresolved V genes explain less than half, and the rest is unexplained. V, J and clone size were drawn from that table, and D and trimming were deduced from the DNA. Present in this sample are 90,000 to 120,000 clones, about four fifths of which were seen just once. The ten largest clones add up to roughly 25% of the sample.

This sequence was found in a human donor with alopecia areata. The rearrangement combines TRBV19 with TRBJ2-3; no D gene is confidently identified. The specimen was CD8+ T cells sorted from blood, collected at week 24, from a patient treated with tofacitinib. The base sequence is TGTGCCAGTAGTATTTTTCTTGTGATGGCGGCAGTGGATACGCAGTATTTT. It translates as CASSIFLVMAAVDTQYF.